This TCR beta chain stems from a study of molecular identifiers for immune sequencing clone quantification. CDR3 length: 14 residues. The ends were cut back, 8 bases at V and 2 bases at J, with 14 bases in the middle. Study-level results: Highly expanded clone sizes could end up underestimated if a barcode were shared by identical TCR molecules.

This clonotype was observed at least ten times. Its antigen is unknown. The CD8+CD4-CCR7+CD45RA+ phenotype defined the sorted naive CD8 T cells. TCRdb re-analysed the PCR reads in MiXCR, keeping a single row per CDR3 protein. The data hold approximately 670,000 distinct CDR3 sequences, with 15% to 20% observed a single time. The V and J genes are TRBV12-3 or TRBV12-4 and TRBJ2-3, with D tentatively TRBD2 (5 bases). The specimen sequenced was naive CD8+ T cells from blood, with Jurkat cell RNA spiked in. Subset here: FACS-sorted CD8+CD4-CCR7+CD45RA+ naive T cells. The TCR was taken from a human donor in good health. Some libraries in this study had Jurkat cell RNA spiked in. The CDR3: CASGYGGFTDTQYF. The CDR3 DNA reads TGTGCCAGCGGGTACGGCGGGTTCACAGATACGCAGTATTTT.